The 32 T cell receptor beta chains below were found in one sample sequenced in a study of blood T cell repertoires in COVID-19. TCRdb keeps only in-frame clones here, not all; method: immunoSEQ multiplex PCR. This sample has about 250,000 clones, with 80% to 90% found just once. Sequencing used PBMCs or T cells enriched from blood (not recorded which). These receptors originate from a man between 18 and 35 years old who had recovered from COVID-19.

The chain recombines TRBV30 with TRBJ1-2, with a possible D match to TRBD1 (5 bases). Trimming took off 2 bases at V and 5 bases at J, with 18 bases between the two ends. CDR3 length: 15 amino acids. Germline V gene lookup returns CDR1 GTSNPN and CDR2 SVGIG (reference sequence). In nucleotides, the CDR3 is TGTGCCTGGAGTACCCTTCGGTGGGGCCTTTATGGCTACACCTTC. Translated: CAWSTLRWGLYGYTF.

The V gene is TRBV7-9, the J gene TRBJ1-1; no clear D. This CDR3 comprises 12 residues. Germline CDR1 and CDR2: SEHNR and FQNEAQ (reference sequence). Trimming took off 4 bases at V and 3 bases at J, with 6 bases between the two ends. The CDR3 region has the DNA TGTGCCAGCAGCTGGGGAGACACTGAAGCTTTCTTT. The encoded protein is CASSWGDTEAFF. The entire variable domain, with the rest obtained from reference TRBV7-9 and TRBJ1-1, is as follows: DTGVSQNPRHKITKRGQNVTFRCDPISEHNRLYWYRQTLGQGPEFLTYFQNEAQLEKSRLLSDRFSAERPKGSFSTLEIQRTEQGDSAMYLCASSWGDTEAFFGQGTRLTVV.

Turning to this clone: One junction end does not reproduce the germline sequence, and a read error may be involved. The V gene is TRBV2, the J gene TRBJ2-1, with 9 bases aligning to TRBD2. The CDR3 spans 14 residues. Germline loops: CDR1 SNHLY, CDR2 FYNNEI. The CDR3 protein is CASREAGGIGEQFF. In DNA form, the CDR3 reads TGTGCCAGCAGAGAAGCGGGAGGTATTGGTGAGCAGTTCTTC.

This clone came up once. V gene TRBV4-2 combines with J gene TRBJ1-3; D ambiguous. The germline V and J ends were trimmed by 0 bases and 2 bases, with 11 bases remaining between them. Per the germline V gene, CDR1 is LGHNA and CDR2 is YNFKEQ. The CDR3 runs to 16 residues. CDR3 region: CASSQEARRPGNTIYF. CDR3 sequence (DNA): TGTGCCAGCAGCCAAGAGGCGAGGCGGCCTGGAAACACCATATATTTT.

The chain employs TRBV6-5 and TRBJ1-4; perhaps TRBD1 as D (5 bases). CDR1 is MNHEY, CDR2 SVGAGI, per germline. V lost 8 bases to trimming and J lost 4 bases, with 14 bases between them. The CDR3 covers 14 residues. As DNA, the CDR3 is TGTGCCAGCGGGACTGGGCGGGATAATGAAAAACTGTTTTTT. Its translation is CASGTGRDNEKLFF.

The table lists this clone with a count of one. V is TRBV27 and J is TRBJ2-7; TRBD2 agrees at 9 bases. V shed 6 bases and J 3 bases; nucleotides not matched to a gene: 9. The CDR3 totals 15 residues. Germline loops: CDR1 MNHEY, CDR2 SMNVEV (reference sequence). The CDR3 region has the DNA TGTGCCAGCAGCAAGGGGCTAGCGGGGAGCTACGAGCAGTACTTC. Its translation: CASSKGLAGSYEQYF.

CDR3 sequence (DNA): TGTGCCAGCAGTTTAGACTATTTCCATGAGCAGTTCTTC. Its protein product is CASSLDYFHEQFF. This rearrangement joins TRBV12-3 or TRBV12-4 to TRBJ2-1; D remains unclear. CDR3 length equals 13 residues. V lost 1 base, J lost 8 bases, and 9 bases lay in between.

The chain links TRBV2 to TRBJ2-7; tentatively, D is TRBD1 (5 bases). The germline CDR1 and CDR2 sequences are SNHLY and FYNNEI. This CDR3 is 17 amino acids long. V dropped 0 bases and J dropped 6 bases, with 21 bases sitting between them. CDR3 residues: CASSEALWQGSLLEQYF. The CDR3 DNA sequence: TGTGCCAGCAGTGAAGCGCTTTGGCAGGGTTCACTCCTCGAGCAGTACTTC.

This sequence joins TRBV5-1 and TRBJ2-2; 10 bases are a match to TRBD1. J lost 7 bases, V lost 4 bases, and 4 bases had no gene match. The CDR3 spans 14 residues. Per the germline V gene, CDR1 is SGHRS and CDR2 is YFSETQ. CDR3 protein: CASSTGQGSGELFF. CDR3 DNA sequence: TGCGCCAGCAGCACGGGACAGGGGAGCGGGGAGCTGTTTTTT.

The chain carries TRBV6-5 and TRBJ1-4; D may be TRBD1 (5 bases). Germline CDR1 is MNHEY and CDR2 is SVGAGI. This CDR3 is built from 12 residues. Trimming cost V 7 bases and J 8 bases, with 11 bases left between them. CDR3 coding DNA: TGTGCCAGCAACGGGGGAGGGGAAAAACTGTTTTTT. Its translation is CASNGGGEKLFF.

There are a few counts of this clone. Written as DNA, the CDR3 is TGCGCCAGCAGCTTGGGGAGCGGGAGCTCCTACAATGAGCAGTTCTTC. The encoded protein is CASSLGSGSSYNEQFF. This chain uses TRBV5-1 with TRBJ2-1, with 8 nucleotides matching TRBD2. From germline, CDR1 is SGHRS and CDR2 YFSETQ. The length of the CDR3 is 16 residues. The junction had 2 bases not matched to a gene; V was cut back by 0 bases and J by 0 bases.

The CDR3 protein is CSVESPVRGMADTQYF. In DNA, the CDR3 is TGCAGCGTTGAAAGTCCCGTTAGGGGGATGGCAGATACGCAGTATTTT. This chain joins TRBV29-1 and TRBJ2-3, with TRBD1 as a possible D gene (6 bases). The CDR3 spans 16 residues. V lost 2 bases, J lost 4 bases, and 19 bases lay in between. Germline values: CDR1 SQVTM, CDR2 ANQGSEA.

In regard to this clone: Given a much more abundant clone one base away, this may be a read error. The chain has TRBV27 and TRBJ1-2; TRBD1 agrees at 9 bases. J lost 4 bases, V lost 6 bases, and 0 bases had no gene match. CDR3 length: 12 amino acids. CDR1 and CDR2 from the germline V gene are MNHEY and SMNVEV (reference sequence). CDR3 region: CASRTGGYGYTF. CDR3 nucleotides: TGTGCCAGCAGGACAGGGGGCTATGGCTACACCTTC.

Comment on this clone: At the DNA level, this CDR3 is encoded by other sequences in the same sample as well. The chain couples TRBV18 to TRBJ1-6, with a tentative D call TRBD1 (5 bases). This CDR3 spans 14 amino acids. The V end was cut by 3 bases, the J end by 7 bases, with 10 bases between. Looked up from germline, CDR1 is KGHSH and CDR2 is LQKENI. This chain's CDR3 is CASSPGQGNSPLHF. In DNA, the CDR3 is TGTGCCAGCTCACCGGGCCAGGGCAATTCACCCCTCCACTTT.

V gene TRBV6-1 combines with J gene TRBJ1-5, with 12 bases identical to TRBD1. With 3 bases clipped from V and 5 bases from J, the junction kept 5 bases outside the gene matches. CDR1 and CDR2 (germline): MNHNS, SASEGT. The CDR3 is 16 residues long. This CDR3 reads CASSDTGQGAHQPQHF. The CDR3, as DNA: TGTGCCAGCAGTGATACGGGACAGGGGGCACATCAGCCCCAGCATTTT.

This chain uses TRBV21-1 with TRBJ1-2. TRBV21-1 represents a pseudogene. The CDR3 totals 14 residues. CDR3 DNA: TGTGCCAGCAGCAAAGTTTGGGAGGAGGATGGCTACACCTTC. Translated: CASSKVWEEDGYTF.

The chain couples TRBV14 to TRBJ2-1; 8 bases match TRBD2. Germline CDR1 is SGHDN and CDR2 is FVKESK. The CDR3 totals 17 residues. After removal of 1 base from V and 7 bases from J, the junction contained 12 bases not matched to a gene. The CDR3 nucleotides are TGTGCCAGCAGCCAAGTACCACAGGCGGGAGGAAGGAATGAGCAGTTCTTC. Protein sequence: CASSQVPQAGGRNEQFF.

This chain links TRBV28 with TRBJ2-5, with D hard to call. V was clipped by 3 bases and J by 1 base, with 12 bases between them. Germline CDR1 reads MDHEN; CDR2 reads SYDVKM. The CDR3 loop spans 15 amino acids. CDR3 in amino acids: CASSFNAESQETQYF. The DNA of the CDR3 is TGTGCCAGCAGTTTTAATGCGGAATCCCAAGAGACCCAGTACTTC.

This rearrangement joins TRBV5-8 to TRBJ2-1; D ambiguous. Per germline, CDR1 SGHTS and CDR2 YDEGEE. The CDR3 length is 14 residues. Trimming cost V 2 bases and J 4 bases, with 10 bases left between them. The CDR3: CASSFLADYNEQFF. Here the CDR3 DNA reads TGTGCCAGCAGCTTCCTGGCAGATTACAATGAGCAGTTCTTC. The full variable domain, rest sourced from reference TRBV5-8 and TRBJ2-1, is EAGVTQSPTHLIKTRGQQATLRCSPISGHTSVYWYQQALGLGLQFLLWYDEGEERNRGNFPPRFSGRQFPNYSSELNVNALELEDSALYLCASSFLADYNEQFFGPGTRLTVL.

The chain joins TRBV4-1 to TRBJ2-1, with 12 bases matching TRBD2. CDR3 length: 18 amino acids. V gave up 0 bases and J gave up 9 bases; unmatched junction bases: 12. The germline V gene has CDR1 MGHRA and CDR2 YSYEKL. The CDR3 bases are TGCGCCAGCAGCCAAGATAGGAGAACTAGCGGGAGGTCGGGTGAGCAGTTCTTC. This codes for CASSQDRRTSGRSGEQFF.

The rearrangement uses TRBV10-3 and TRBJ2-5; maybe TRBD2 (5 bases). V gave up 1 base and J gave up 4 bases, with 10 bases separating them. Germline V gives CDR1 ENHRY, CDR2 SYGVKD. CDR3 length: 14 residues. CDR3 in DNA: TGTGCCATCAGTGAGTTTAGCGAACGAGAGACCCAGTACTTC. Protein product: CAISEFSERETQYF.

J is TRBJ1-2 and V is TRBV28; TRBD1 aligns across 12 bases. V was clipped by 5 bases and J by 8 bases; unmatched bases: 12. Looked up from germline, CDR1 is MDHEN and CDR2 is SYDVKM. The CDR3 spans 16 residues. As DNA, the CDR3 is TGTGCCAGCAGTGCGCGGGACAGGGGGCGCCTAAGGGGCTACACCTTC. It yields the protein CASSARDRGRLRGYTF.

J is TRBJ2-7 and V is TRBV4-1, with 12 bases aligning to TRBD1. V lost 4 bases to trimming and J lost 4 bases; unmatched junction nucleotides: 2. The CDR3 sequence is 14 residues long. Germline V gene sequence: CDR1 MGHRA, CDR2 YSYEKL. The CDR3 nucleotides read TGCGCCAGCAGCCGGGACAGGGGGCCTTACGAGCAGTACTTC. It specifies CASSRDRGPYEQYF.

This clone was counted once. V is TRBV3-1 (or the pseudogene TRBV3-2) and J is TRBJ1-2, with 7 bases that match TRBD1. Germline CDR1 LGHDT, CDR2 YNNKEL (reference sequence). V was pared by 0 bases and J by 10 bases, with 8 bases of the junction left unmatched. The CDR3 spans 14 residues. The CDR3: CASSQEGTVSDYTF. The DNA of the CDR3 is TGTGCCAGCAGCCAAGAGGGGACAGTTTCAGACTACACCTTC.

J is TRBJ1-1 and V is TRBV23-1; a possible D gene is TRBD1 (5 bases). TRBV23-1 is noted as an ORF with a role that remains uncertain. The CDR3 length is 17 residues. Trimming removed 0 bases at V and 0 bases at J, with 14 bases between. CDR3 bases: TGCGCCAGCAGTCAATCGAGACAGCTTATCATGAACACTGAAGCTTTCTTT. This translates into CASSQSRQLIMNTEAFF.

The rearrangement joins TRBV30 to TRBJ1-2; 11 bases map to TRBD1. Trimming cost V 2 bases and J 6 bases; bases outside gene matches: 11. CDR1 is GTSNPN, CDR2 SVGIG, per germline (reference sequence). The CDR3 covers 16 residues. CDR3: CAWSWGSGQGANGYTF. The CDR3, as DNA: TGTGCCTGGAGTTGGGGTAGTGGACAGGGGGCTAATGGCTACACCTTC.

The gene calls are TRBV7-9 and TRBJ1-1, with no clear D. The germline CDR1 and CDR2 sequences are SEHNR and FQNEAQ (reference sequence). V was pared by 1 base and J by 4 bases, with 7 bases between. This CDR3 contains 13 residues. In DNA form, the CDR3 reads TGTGCCAGCAGCTTAGAGGAGGGCACTGAAGCTTTCTTT. This translates into CASSLEEGTEAFF.

This clone turned up a few times. The chain uses TRBV27 and TRBJ2-3; 12 positions match TRBD2. The germline gives CDR1 MNHEY, CDR2 SMNVEV (reference sequence). V shed 6 bases, J shed 3 bases, and the junction held 10 bases outside the gene matches. This CDR3 has 17 residues. CDR3 bases: TGTGCCAGCAGACATCGACTAGCGGGAGCTCTTACAGATACGCAGTATTTT. Residues: CASRHRLAGALTDTQYF.

As to this clone: A read error may produce the germline difference seen at one junction end. The chain uses TRBV18 and TRBJ1-5; 7 bases are shared with TRBD1. CDR1 is KGHSH and CDR2 is LQKENI in the germline V gene. This CDR3 is built from 14 residues. CDR3 residues: CASSPQDREQPQHF. Here the CDR3 DNA reads TGTGCCAGCTCTCCACAAGACAGGGAGCAGCCCCAGCATTTT.

This clone was observed a few times. V is TRBV7-8 and J is TRBJ1-2, with a possible D match to TRBD1 (6 bases). Germline CDR1 is SGHVS and CDR2 is FQNEAQ. The CDR3 has 17 residues. V was clipped by 5 bases and J by 2 bases, with 21 bases between them. The CDR3 spells CASSPRTATSRNYGYTF. In nucleotides, the CDR3 is TGTGCCAGCAGCCCTAGGACAGCCACCTCGCGGAACTATGGCTACACCTTC.

The genes are TRBV5-6 and TRBJ2-7; D ambiguous. Germline V lookup: CDR1 SGHDT, CDR2 YYEEEE. The V and J ends lost 3 bases and 3 bases respectively, with 4 bases between them. This CDR3 has 11 residues. In nucleotides, the CDR3 is TGTGCCAGCAGCTCCCTCTACGAGCAGTACTTC. Residues: CASSSLYEQYF.

The CDR3 DNA is TGTGCCAGTAGTATAGAGTACAGGGGACAGCCCCAGCATTTT. Translation gives CASSIEYRGQPQHF. The rearrangement joins TRBV19 to TRBJ1-5; 7 nucleotides match TRBD1. The CDR3 length is 14 residues. The V segment lost 0 bases and the J segment 7 bases; nucleotides outside the gene matches: 3. The germline V gene has CDR1 LNHDA and CDR2 SQIVND (reference sequence). Using reference TRBV19 and TRBJ1-5 for the parts outside the CDR3, the full variable domain is DGGITQSPKYLFRKEGQNVTLSCEQNLNHDAMYWYRQDPGQGLRLIYYSQIVNDFQKGDIAEGYSVSREKKESFPLTVTSAQKNPTAFYLCASSIEYRGQPQHFGDGTRLSIL.